The entry that follows covers one T cell receptor (beta chain) sequence. What it binds is not known. Only in-frame clones appear in the TCRdb table, and some are missing; sequencing was by immunoSEQ multiplex PCR. The sample lists 150,000 to 200,000 clones, 94% occurring once. This entry comes from a study of T cell responses to AZD1222 COVID-19 vaccine. As for the study in general: Pooled samples include second doses given at about 4 or 12 weeks. Study outcomes and limitations: Reportedly, nearly half the spike-specific TCRs target unmutated variant regions. Baseline testing showed seropositivity in only a handful of AZD1222 recipients. Spike-specific TCR breadth and depth went up after people got two AZD1222 doses.

This TCR came from an adult in good health. The material was peripheral blood, obtained on day 0 of AZD1222 vaccination.

The chain's CDR3 is CASSIDFGLQPLHF. The CDR3 bases are TGTGCCAGTAGTATAGATTTTGGGCTTCAACCCCTCCACTTT. The chain joins TRBV19 to TRBJ1-6; D is uncertain. The V end lost 0 bases, the J end lost 12 bases, and 12 bases lay between the germline ends. This CDR3 comprises 14 residues. CDR1 and CDR2 (germline): LNHDA, SQIVND (reference sequence).